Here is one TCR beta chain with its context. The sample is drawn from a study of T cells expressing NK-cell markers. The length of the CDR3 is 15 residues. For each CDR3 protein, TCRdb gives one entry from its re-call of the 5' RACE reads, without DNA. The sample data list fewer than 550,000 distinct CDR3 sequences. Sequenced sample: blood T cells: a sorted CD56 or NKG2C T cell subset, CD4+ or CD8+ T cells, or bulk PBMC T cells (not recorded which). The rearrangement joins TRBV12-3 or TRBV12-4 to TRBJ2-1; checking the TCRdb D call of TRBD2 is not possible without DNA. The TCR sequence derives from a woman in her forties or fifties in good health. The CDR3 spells CASSPLRGLYNEQFF.